This T cell receptor beta chain is drawn from a study of cytomegalovirus exposure and HLA in healthy donors. 60 Vbeta and 13 Jbeta primers were used in PCR. Only in-frame clones appear in the TCRdb table, and some are missing; sequencing was by immunoSEQ multiplex PCR. The sample holds around 200,000 clones, 55% to 75% seen once. Deletions cut 0 bases from V and 9 bases from J, with 9 bases between. The CDR3 covers 13 residues. Germline-derived CDR1 and CDR2 are MGHRA and YSYEKL. This clone occurred once. Material for sequencing was PBMCs. The chain links TRBV4-1 to TRBJ1-5; D is unclear. This clonotype originated in a man aged 40-49 years in good health and CMV-seropositive. The DNA for the CDR3 is TGCGCCAGCAGCCAAGAGGGCTACGGGCCCCAGCATTTT. Protein: CASSQEGYGPQHF.